The entry below describes one TCR beta chain. The antigen remains unidentified. It was with 60 Vbeta and 13 Jbeta primers that the PCR ran. Sequenced by immunoSEQ multiplex PCR; TCRdb stores in-frame clones only, minus some. The table includes around 170,000 clones, almost 80% detected once. The CDR3 has 13 amino acids. V shed 8 bases and J 2 bases; nucleotides not matched to a gene: 5. Germline CDR1 and CDR2: ENHRY and SYGVKD. The entry originates in a study of cytomegalovirus exposure and HLA in healthy donors. Study results and caveats: The study carried out a later analysis of TCR beta sequences. It associated 15,000 to 20,000 of them with specific HLA alleles at a false discovery rate of 0.05. Based on reports, TCR beta sequences accurately predicted HLA-A and HLA-B alleles for most subjects.

Sequencing was done on a sample of PBMCs. The V call is TRBV10-3, the J call TRBJ2-7, with 8 bases lining up with TRBD1. This sequence originates from a male donor in good health and CMV-seronegative. DNA of the CDR3: TGTGCCATCGCCAGACAGGGGACCTACGAGCAGTACTTC. It is translated as CAIARQGTYEQYF.